This TCR beta chain comes out of a study of human T cells and chemical hapten exposure. This clonotype was detected many times. Described time point: patch test 3, about 24 weeks after DPC sensitization. Treatment defined: therapeutic diphenylcyclopropenone sensitization with weekly scalp DPC. MiXCR was run by TCRdb on the RACE reads, yielding one entry per CDR3 protein. The repertoire holds 50,000 to 80,000 distinct CDR3 sequences, 9.5% to 12% seen once, with roughly 2.3% in the top ten. Source: whole blood, taken in connection with sensitization to the hapten diphenylcyclopropenone (DPC). The clonotype comes from a woman in her 30s with alopecia areata. Some clones in this sample may be carry-over from other donors' samples.

CDR3: CASRGQGWTGELFF. As DNA, the CDR3 is TGTGCCAGCCGCGGGCAGGGTTGGACCGGGGAGCTGTTTTTT. V and J are TRBV7-2 and TRBJ2-2, with D perhaps assigned TRBD1 or TRBD2 (5 bases each). CDR3 length: 14 amino acids. The germline V gene has CDR1 SGHTA and CDR2 FQGNSA. V shed 8 bases and J shed 5 bases, with 15 bases lying between them.